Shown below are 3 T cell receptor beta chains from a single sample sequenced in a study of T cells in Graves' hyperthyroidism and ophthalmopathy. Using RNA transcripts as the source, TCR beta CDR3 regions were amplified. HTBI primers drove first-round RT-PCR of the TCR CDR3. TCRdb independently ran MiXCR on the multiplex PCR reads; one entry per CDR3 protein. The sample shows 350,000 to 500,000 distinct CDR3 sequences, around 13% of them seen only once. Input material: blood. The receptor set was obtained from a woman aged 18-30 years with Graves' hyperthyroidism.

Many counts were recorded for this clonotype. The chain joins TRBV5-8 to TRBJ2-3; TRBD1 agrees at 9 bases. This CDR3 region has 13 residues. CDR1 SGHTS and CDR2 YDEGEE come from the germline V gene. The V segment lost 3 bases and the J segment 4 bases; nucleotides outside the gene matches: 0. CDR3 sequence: CASSWTGADTQYF. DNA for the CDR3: TGTGCCAGCAGCTGGACAGGGGCAGATACGCAGTATTTT.

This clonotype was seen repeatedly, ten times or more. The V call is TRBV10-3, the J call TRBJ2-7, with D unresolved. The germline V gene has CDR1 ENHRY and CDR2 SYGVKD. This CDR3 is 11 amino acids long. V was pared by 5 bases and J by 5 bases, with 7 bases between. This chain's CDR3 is CAISSNHEQYF. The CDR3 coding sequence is TGTGCCATCAGTTCAAATCACGAGCAGTACTTC.

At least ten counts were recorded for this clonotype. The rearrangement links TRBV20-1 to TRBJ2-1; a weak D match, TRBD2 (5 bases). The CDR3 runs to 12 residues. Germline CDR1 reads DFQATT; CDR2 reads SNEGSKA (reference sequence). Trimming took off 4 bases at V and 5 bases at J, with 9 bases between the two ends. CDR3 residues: CSATAGDNEQFF. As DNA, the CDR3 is TGCAGTGCTACGGCGGGCGACAATGAGCAGTTCTTC.